One and the same sample provided the 7 T cell receptor beta chains below, sequenced in a study of control samples from healthy donors and cancer patients. The assay was immunoSEQ multiplex PCR, and TCRdb's table has in-frame clones only and misses some. The table has about 49,000 clones, approximately 86% seen once. The source material was PBMCs. The receptors here all came from a woman aged 45-65 years with lung cancer.

V is TRBV5-5 and J is TRBJ2-7, with a possible D match to TRBD1 (5 bases). CDR3 length: 13 amino acids. V lost 3 bases to trimming and J lost 4 bases, with 11 bases between them. Germline-derived CDR1 and CDR2 are SGHKS and YYEKEE (reference sequence). The CDR3 region is CASSWGQGYEQYF. DNA of the CDR3: TGTGCCAGCAGCTGGGGCCAGGGTTACGAGCAGTACTTC.

The V call is TRBV5-1, the J call TRBJ2-5; D gene unclear. V lost 1 base to trimming and J lost 5 bases, with 18 bases between them. Per the germline V gene, CDR1 is SGHRS and CDR2 is YFSETQ. This CDR3 comprises 16 residues. CDR3 loop: CASSLRATGMEETQYF. In DNA form, the CDR3 reads TGCGCCAGCAGCTTGCGTGCTACCGGAATGGAGGAGACCCAGTACTTC.

The V and J genes are TRBV7-2 and TRBJ1-2; D uncertain. The CDR3 loop spans 13 amino acids. Trimming removed 5 bases from V and 4 bases from J, with 11 bases in between. Germline assignment: CDR1 SGHTA and CDR2 FQGNSA. CDR3 sequence reads: CASSRDVGYGYTF. CDR3 nucleotides: TGTGCCAGCAGCCGAGACGTCGGCTATGGCTACACCTTC.

This sequence joins TRBV24-1 and TRBJ1-5, with a possible D match to TRBD1 (5 bases). CDR1 and CDR2 from the germline V gene are KGHDR and SFDVKD. V was shortened by 4 bases and J by 4 bases, with 13 bases between the two germline ends. The CDR3 extends over 15 amino acids. The CDR3 coding sequence is TGTGCCACCAGTGAAGCGGGGCAGAATAATCAGCCCCAGCATTTT. Amino acid sequence: CATSEAGQNNQPQHF.

The V call is TRBV7-9, the J call TRBJ2-1; D is undetermined. The ends were cut back, 3 bases at V and 0 bases at J, with 9 bases in the middle. CDR1 and CDR2 from the germline V gene are SEHNR and FQNEAQ (reference sequence). The CDR3 is 15 amino acids. The CDR3 region is CASSFIVGSYNEQFF. The CDR3, as DNA: TGTGCCAGCAGCTTTATAGTTGGCTCCTACAATGAGCAGTTCTTC.

V is TRBV18 and J is TRBJ1-6, with D possibly TRBD1 on 6 matching bases. V lost 4 bases to trimming and J lost 6 bases, with 13 bases between them. Germline V gene sequence: CDR1 KGHSH, CDR2 LQKENI. The CDR3 loop spans 15 amino acids. Written as DNA, the CDR3 is TGTGCCAGCTCACTAGGGGGACTTGGTAATTCACCCCTCCACTTT. Translating it yields CASSLGGLGNSPLHF.

This clone was detected a few times. This rearrangement joins TRBV7-2 to TRBJ1-2; D may be TRBD1 (5 bases). This CDR3 has 15 amino acids. V lost 1 base, J lost 4 bases, and 13 bases lay in between. Looked up from germline, CDR1 is SGHTA and CDR2 is FQGNSA. The CDR3 sequence is CASSLVFPGTYGYTF. CDR3 bases: TGTGCCAGCAGCTTAGTCTTTCCGGGGACCTATGGCTACACCTTC.